What follows are 21 T cell receptor beta chains derived from one specimen sequenced in a study of blood T cell repertoires in COVID-19. Assay used: immunoSEQ multiplex PCR; TCRdb lists only in-frame clones, some missing. Altogether roughly 260,000 clones are present, roughly 86% being singletons, with the ten largest covering under 2.5%. The sample comprised peripheral blood. The source of these receptors is a woman in her fifties or sixties with acute or convalescent COVID-19.

This clone was recorded only once. This chain joins TRBV6-2 or TRBV6-3 and TRBJ2-1, with 7 nucleotides matching TRBD2. Germline values: CDR1 MNHEY, CDR2 SVGEGT. The CDR3 extends over 15 amino acids. V gave up 5 bases and J gave up 3 bases; unmatched junction bases: 7. CDR3: CASSSHRGDYNEQFF. The CDR3 DNA sequence: TGTGCCAGCAGTAGTCATCGGGGGGACTACAATGAGCAGTTCTTC.

The chain recombines TRBV19 with TRBJ2-6; TRBD1 matches 9 bases. V lost 5 bases to trimming and J lost 4 bases; unmatched junction nucleotides: 12. CDR1 is LNHDA and CDR2 is SQIVND in the germline V gene (reference sequence). The CDR3 consists of 18 residues. The CDR3 loop is CASSRAVGTGSGANVLTF. The DNA of the CDR3 is TGTGCCAGTAGTCGAGCGGTGGGGACAGGGAGCGGGGCCAACGTCCTGACTTTC.

The gene calls are TRBV5-5 and TRBJ1-3; D may be TRBD1 (5 bases). The germline V gene encodes CDR1 SGHKS and CDR2 YYEKEE (reference sequence). The V end was cut by 1 base, the J end by 4 bases, with 15 bases between. CDR3 size: 16 residues. CDR3 in amino acids: CASSLMLGGAGNTIYF. DNA of the CDR3: TGTGCCAGCAGCTTGATGCTCGGGGGTGCGGGAAACACCATATATTTT.

The chain recombines TRBV29-1 with TRBJ1-1; 8 bases map to TRBD1. This CDR3 spans 13 amino acids. With V trimmed by 8 bases and J by 4 bases, 9 bases remained unmatched. The germline V gene encodes CDR1 SQVTM and CDR2 ANQGSEA. CDR3 region: CSSGQGKGTEAFF. In nucleotides, the CDR3 is TGCAGCTCAGGACAGGGCAAGGGCACTGAAGCTTTCTTT. The full variable domain, its missing parts supplied by reference TRBV29-1 and TRBJ1-1, is SAVISQKPSRDICQRGTSLTIQCQVDSQVTMMFWYRQQPGQSLTLIATANQGSEATYESGFVIDKFPISRPNLTFSTLTVSNMSPEDSSIYLCSSGQGKGTEAFFGQGTRLTVV.

The count of this clone is one. The chain is built from TRBV18 and TRBJ1-3, with TRBD1 identical over 8 bases. Germline CDR1 is KGHSH and CDR2 is LQKENI. CDR3 length: 16 amino acids. The V segment lost 3 bases and the J segment 1 base; nucleotides outside the gene matches: 5. CDR3: CASSPQRQGSGNTIYF. In DNA form, the CDR3 reads TGTGCCAGCTCACCGCAGAGACAGGGGTCTGGAAACACCATATATTTT. Full variable domain (rest looked up from reference TRBV18 and TRBJ1-3): NAGVMQNPRHLVRRRGQEARLRCSPMKGHSHVYWYRQLPEEGLKFMVYLQKENIIDESGMPKERFSAEFPKEGPSILRIQQVVRGDSAAYFCASSPQRQGSGNTIYFGEGSWLTVV.

The chain links TRBV27 to TRBJ1-2; no clear D gene. Germline CDR1 MNHEY, CDR2 SMNVEV (reference sequence). There are 15 residues in the CDR3. V shed 0 bases and J shed 2 bases, with 10 bases lying between them. CDR3 sequence (DNA): TGTGCCAGCAGTTTATCGAGGGCGGGGAACTATGGCTACACCTTC. Translating it yields CASSLSRAGNYGYTF.

This clone has a handful of counts. The chain joins TRBV7-6 to TRBJ1-4; 9 bases line up with TRBD1. Trimming cost V 5 bases and J 3 bases; bases outside gene matches: 7. This CDR3 has 16 amino acids. Germline V gene lookup returns CDR1 SGHVS and CDR2 FNYEAQ. CDR3 coding DNA: TGTGCCAGCAGCAACGTGGACAGGGGAGCTAATGAAAAACTGTTTTTT. This encodes CASSNVDRGANEKLFF.

The chain carries TRBV19 and TRBJ2-1; 14 positions match TRBD2. CDR1 is LNHDA, CDR2 SQIVND, per germline (reference sequence). The junction had 2 bases not matched to a gene; V was cut back by 6 bases and J by 4 bases. The CDR3 runs 15 residues. The CDR3 sequence: CASSGTSGGYNEQFF. Written as DNA, the CDR3 is TGTGCCAGTAGCGGGACTAGCGGGGGATACAATGAGCAGTTCTTC.

The gene calls are TRBV7-3 and TRBJ2-3; TRBD1 might be the D (5 bases). This CDR3 has 15 amino acids. V was clipped by 1 base and J by 2 bases, with 10 bases between them. CDR1 is SGHTA and CDR2 is FQGTGA in the germline V gene. The CDR3 spells CASSLNGAPTDTQYF. CDR3 DNA sequence: TGTGCCAGCAGCTTAAATGGGGCTCCCACAGATACGCAGTATTTT.

The chain employs TRBV6-5 and TRBJ2-3; no clear D gene. This CDR3 has 14 amino acids. Trimming took off 2 bases at V and 0 bases at J, with 6 bases between the two ends. The germline V gene has CDR1 MNHEY and CDR2 SVGAGI. The CDR3 DNA sequence: TGTGCCAGCAGTTACGTATTTAGCACAGATACGCAGTATTTT. Amino acid sequence: CASSYVFSTDTQYF.

This chain connects TRBV27 to TRBJ1-5; D may be TRBD1 (5 bases). The CDR3 sequence is 15 residues long. Germline V gene data show CDR1 as MNHEY and CDR2 as SMNVEV (reference sequence). V lost 5 bases and J lost 1, with 12 bases in between. CDR3 DNA sequence: TGTGCCAGCAGTGCCAGACGGGGGAGCAATCAGCCCCAGCATTTT. Translating it yields CASSARRGSNQPQHF.

This clone was observed a few times. CDR3 sequence (DNA): TGTGCCAGCAGCTTAAGGGGCGCGCGCGGGAGTGGGTACGAGCAGTACTTC. Protein: CASSLRGARGSGYEQYF. This chain links TRBV7-9 with TRBJ2-7, with TRBD2 identical over 7 bases. The length of the CDR3 is 17 residues. V shed 2 bases and J 4 bases; nucleotides not matched to a gene: 14. Per germline, CDR1 SEHNR and CDR2 FQNEAQ (reference sequence).

The chain uses TRBV5-1 and TRBJ2-7; 8 nucleotides line up with TRBD2. The length of the CDR3 is 13 residues. With V trimmed by 0 bases and J by 5 bases, 1 base remained unmatched. Germline CDR1 reads SGHRS; CDR2 reads YFSETQ. CDR3 sequence: CASSLGTSNEQYF. In DNA, the CDR3 is TGCGCCAGCAGCTTGGGGACTAGCAACGAGCAGTACTTC.

This CDR3 reads CASSDGGGNQPQHF. The DNA for the CDR3 is TGCGCCAGCAGTGACGGAGGGGGCAATCAGCCCCAGCATTTT. This chain uses TRBV5-1 with TRBJ1-5; maybe TRBD1 (5 bases). The V end lost 5 bases, the J end lost 2 bases, and 11 bases lay between the germline ends. CDR3 length: 14 residues. Per the germline V gene, CDR1 is SGHRS and CDR2 is YFSETQ.

V usage is TRBV6-2 or TRBV6-3 and J usage is TRBJ2-5; 8 bases line up with TRBD1. The V and J ends lost 5 bases and 4 bases, in that order; junction bases with no gene match: 3. This CDR3 region has 13 residues. Germline lookup yields CDR1 MNHEY and CDR2 SVGEGT. The DNA of the CDR3 is TGTGCCAGCAGTGACAGGGGAACAGAGACCCAGTACTTC. This gives the protein CASSDRGTETQYF.

The J gene is TRBJ1-4, the V gene TRBV24-1; TRBD1 might be the D (6 bases). Germline CDR1 and CDR2: KGHDR and SFDVKD. V lost 4 bases and J 11 bases, leaving 16 bases between the germline ends. CDR3 length: 14 residues. CDR3 nucleotide sequence: TGTGCCACCAGTGAAATCCAGGGGCGGCGGAAACTGTTTTTT. It yields the protein CATSEIQGRRKLFF.

The chain carries TRBV19 and TRBJ2-5; 7 nucleotides line up with TRBD1. The germline CDR1 and CDR2 sequences are LNHDA and SQIVND (reference sequence). The ends lost 3 bases at V and 1 base at J; junction bases unmatched: 8. The CDR3 loop spans 16 amino acids. The DNA of the CDR3 is TGTGCCAGTAGTATCCAGAAGACAGGGTCCCAAGAGACCCAGTACTTC. Protein: CASSIQKTGSQETQYF.

The V and J genes are TRBV7-2 and TRBJ2-6, with a possible D match to TRBD1 (6 bases). The CDR3 length is 15 residues. V was shortened by 5 bases and J by 2 bases, with 10 bases between the two germline ends. Germline V lookup: CDR1 SGHTA, CDR2 FQGNSA. The CDR3 region has the DNA TGTGCCAGCAGCCCCGACAGGACTGGGGCCAACGTCCTGACTTTC. Amino acid sequence: CASSPDRTGANVLTF.

The chain joins TRBV4-3 to TRBJ2-2, with D unclear. V was cut by 0 bases and J by 0 bases, with 8 bases left in between. This CDR3 has 16 residues. Germline CDR1 and CDR2: LGHNA and YSLEER. This CDR3 is CASSQETGTNTGELFF. The CDR3, as DNA: TGCGCCAGCAGCCAAGAAACGGGTACGAACACCGGGGAGCTGTTTTTT.

The genes are TRBV6-6 and TRBJ1-5, with 9 nucleotides matching TRBD1. This CDR3 is built from 15 residues. Per the germline V gene, CDR1 is MNHNY and CDR2 is SVGAGI (reference sequence). V lost 9 bases, J lost 6 bases, and 12 bases stayed unmatched. The CDR3 sequence is CASAPRQGEVQPQHF. In nucleotides, the CDR3 is TGTGCCAGTGCCCCTCGACAGGGGGAGGTTCAGCCCCAGCATTTT.

Concerning this clone: Other DNA variants within this sample encode the same CDR3. The chain recombines TRBV28 with TRBJ1-2, with 7 bases fitting TRBD1. Losses at the gene ends were 6 bases for V and 0 bases for J; bases not matched to a gene: 4. The CDR3 runs to 14 residues. Looked up from germline, CDR1 is MDHEN and CDR2 is SYDVKM. CDR3 sequence reads: CASSSGGSNYGYTF. The CDR3 region has the DNA TGTGCCAGCAGCTCAGGGGGGTCTAACTATGGCTACACCTTC.